These 21 T cell receptor beta chains came from one sample sequenced in a study of response to subunit inactivated influenza vaccine. TCRdb re-called the RT-PCR reads with MiXCR, one entry per CDR3 protein. The sample has about 520,000 distinct CDR3 sequences; approximately 6.9% are singletons. Material: PBMCs from blood, obtained about 24 months after vaccination. The origin of the receptors is a man between 50 and 75 years old who received an inactivated influenza vaccine.

The V gene is TRBV28, the J gene TRBJ2-3; D gene ambiguous. The CDR3 runs to 16 residues. Between the trimmed V and J ends, which lost 5 bases and 1 base, there was a span of 16 bases. The germline V gene encodes CDR1 MDHEN and CDR2 SYDVKM. CDR3 sequence: CASSPLEVVGTDTQYF. The CDR3 coding sequence is TGTGCCAGCAGTCCACTCGAGGTAGTGGGCACAGATACGCAGTATTTT.

In its sample, this clonotype was seen many times. The chain recombines TRBV4-3 with TRBJ2-1; TRBD2 agrees at 8 bases. This CDR3 spans 19 amino acids. Germline V lookup: CDR1 LGHNA, CDR2 YSLEER. The trim removed 0 bases at V and 0 bases at J, leaving 10 bases unmatched. The CDR3 loop is CASSQEVAGRPSSYNEQFF. The CDR3 DNA follows: TGCGCCAGCAGCCAAGAAGTAGCGGGAAGACCAAGCTCCTACAATGAGCAGTTCTTC.

The chain links TRBV29-1 to TRBJ2-5; tentatively, D is TRBD2 (7 bases). The CDR3 is 13 amino acids. CDR1 is SQVTM, CDR2 ANQGSEA, per germline. The V end lost 3 bases, the J end lost 5 bases, and 13 bases lay between the germline ends. The CDR3 nucleotides read TGCAGCGTTGAGTTTGGGGGGGCTGAGACCCAGTACTTC. This sequence encodes CSVEFGGAETQYF.

Many counts were recorded for this clonotype. The chain couples TRBV28 to TRBJ1-5; 8 nucleotides line up with TRBD1. Germline assignment: CDR1 MDHEN and CDR2 SYDVKM. V gave up 4 bases and J gave up 4 bases; unmatched junction bases: 6. This CDR3 has 15 residues. CDR3 loop: CASSWTGSSNQPQHF. CDR3 DNA sequence: TGTGCCAGCAGTTGGACAGGGTCAAGTAATCAGCCCCAGCATTTT.

This sequence joins TRBV25-1 and TRBJ2-6; TRBD1 matches at 9 bases. The CDR3 loop spans 17 amino acids. Germline V gene lookup returns CDR1 MGHDK and CDR2 SYGVNS. The V gene end was trimmed by 3 bases and the J gene end by 4 bases; junction bases not matched to a gene: 7. CDR3 region: CASSDNRGPSGANVLTF. CDR3 DNA sequence: TGTGCCAGCAGTGACAACAGGGGGCCGAGCGGGGCCAACGTCCTGACTTTC.

This clonotype was counted many times. This rearrangement joins TRBV6-5 to TRBJ2-1; either TRBD1 or TRBD2 may fit D (6 bases each). Trimming cost V 6 bases and J 8 bases, with 11 bases left between them. The CDR3 covers 12 residues. The germline gives CDR1 MNHEY, CDR2 SVGAGI. The CDR3 DNA follows: TGTGCCAGCAGGTCCGGGGGCTATGAGCAGTTCTTC. It is translated as CASRSGGYEQFF.

The chain employs TRBV5-4 and TRBJ2-1; 10 positions match TRBD2. V lost 0 bases and J lost 5; bases outside the gene matches: 5. Germline-derived CDR1 and CDR2 are SGHNT and YYREEE (reference sequence). The CDR3 is 16 amino acids. In DNA form, the CDR3 reads TGTGCCAGCAGCTTGGGAGCTAGCGGGGGAAACAATGAGCAGTTCTTC. It encodes CASSLGASGGNNEQFF.

This clonotype was seen ten or more times. The CDR3 region has the DNA TGTGCCAGCAGTTTACAGGGGGCGCCGGGCACTGAAGCTTTCTTT. Its protein is CASSLQGAPGTEAFF. The chain uses TRBV12-3 or TRBV12-4 and TRBJ1-1; the match to TRBD1 covers 8 bases. This CDR3 comprises 15 residues. V shed 2 bases, J shed 4 bases, and the junction held 6 bases outside the gene matches.

This clonotype was counted ten times or more. The chain employs TRBV20-1 and TRBJ1-5; D gene ambiguous. The germline V and J ends were trimmed by 5 bases and 0 bases, with 11 bases remaining between them. The CDR3 has 14 amino acids. Germline values: CDR1 DFQATT, CDR2 SNEGSKA (reference sequence). Here the CDR3 DNA reads TGCAGTGCTGTAGACGGATCTAGCAATCAGCCCCAGCATTTT. Protein: CSAVDGSSNQPQHF.

This clonotype came up a few times. The CDR3: CASSLGDPPYEQYF. The CDR3 coding sequence is TGCGCCAGCAGCTTGGGGGACCCACCCTACGAGCAGTACTTC. This chain joins TRBV5-1 and TRBJ2-7; D is possibly TRBD1 or TRBD2 (5 bases each). Germline V lookup: CDR1 SGHRS, CDR2 YFSETQ. The CDR3 contains 14 residues. The V end was cut by 0 bases, the J end by 2 bases, with 9 bases between.

This clonotype was observed a handful of times. The chain is built from TRBV29-1 and TRBJ2-7; D gene uncertain. Trimming took 6 bases from V and 5 from J, leaving 17 bases between them. Per the germline V gene, CDR1 is SQVTM and CDR2 is ANQGSEA. The CDR3 covers 13 residues. CDR3 sequence reads: CSVSPGLGNEQYF. Written as DNA, the CDR3 is TGCAGCGTCTCTCCCGGCCTAGGGAACGAGCAGTACTTC.

This clonotype was seen a handful of times. This rearrangement joins TRBV10-3 to TRBJ1-2, with D hard to call. The CDR3 runs to 13 residues. V lost 3 bases and J lost 1, with 6 bases in between. Germline-derived CDR1 and CDR2 are ENHRY and SYGVKD. CDR3 residues: CAISEVGNYGYTF. Here the CDR3 DNA reads TGTGCCATCAGTGAAGTCGGTAACTATGGCTACACCTTC.

This clonotype occurred a few times. The chain employs TRBV29-1 and TRBJ1-1; 7 nucleotides line up with TRBD1. The CDR3 is 13 amino acids. The germline gives CDR1 SQVTM, CDR2 ANQGSEA. With 7 bases clipped from V and 4 bases from J, the junction kept 9 bases outside the gene matches. CDR3 residues: CSGRQGRRTEAFF. The CDR3 nucleotides are TGCAGCGGAAGACAGGGACGACGCACTGAAGCTTTCTTT.

The J gene is TRBJ2-3, the V gene TRBV7-9; D unclear. CDR1 and CDR2 (germline): SEHNR, FQNEAQ (reference sequence). Trimming pared 0 bases from V and 0 bases from J, leaving 7 bases between. This CDR3 has 15 residues. The CDR3 DNA reads TGTGCCAGCAGCTTAGCACGCATTAGCACAGATACGCAGTATTTT. Protein: CASSLARISTDTQYF.

The chain couples TRBV5-1 to TRBJ2-2, with TRBD2 matching over 8 bases. Germline-derived CDR1 and CDR2 are SGHRS and YFSETQ. The CDR3 contains 16 residues. The ends lost 4 bases at V and 3 bases at J; junction bases unmatched: 8. The CDR3 DNA sequence: TGCGCCAGCAGCGCCATGGGACTAGGCGACACCGGGGAGCTGTTTTTT. It encodes CASSAMGLGDTGELFF.

This clonotype was recorded a few times. The chain combines TRBV11-2 with TRBJ1-4; a weak D match, TRBD1 (6 bases). Germline V gene data show CDR1 as SGHAT and CDR2 as FQNNGV. This CDR3 is built from 14 residues. V was shortened by 6 bases and J by 5 bases, with 13 bases between the two germline ends. The CDR3 DNA is TGTGCCAGCAGTCCTCGACAGGACAATGAAAAACTGTTTTTT. Protein product: CASSPRQDNEKLFF.

This clonotype was counted between two and nine times. The rearrangement uses TRBV20-1 and TRBJ1-4, with D perhaps TRBD1 (5 bases). The CDR3 extends over 20 amino acids. V dropped 0 bases and J dropped 2 bases, with 25 bases sitting between them. Germline CDR1 and CDR2: DFQATT and SNEGSKA (reference sequence). CDR3 sequence reads: CSARDTTWAYAGATNEKLFF. The CDR3 DNA reads as TGCAGTGCTAGAGATACTACATGGGCCTATGCTGGGGCCACTAATGAAAAACTGTTTTTT.

This chain connects TRBV20-1 to TRBJ2-5; TRBD1 matches 8 bases. With 4 bases clipped from V and 1 base from J, the junction kept 5 bases outside the gene matches. Germline CDR1 reads DFQATT; CDR2 reads SNEGSKA (reference sequence). This CDR3 is built from 14 residues. For the CDR3, the DNA is TGCAGTGCTACCGGACAGGGCGGCCAAGAGACCCAGTACTTC. Its protein product is CSATGQGGQETQYF.

This chain connects TRBV5-1 to TRBJ2-1; 7 positions agree with TRBD2. Germline assignment: CDR1 SGHRS and CDR2 YFSETQ. This CDR3 region has 17 residues. J gave up 6 bases and V 0 bases, and 12 bases lay outside the gene matches. In nucleotides, the CDR3 is TGCGCCAGCAGCTTGGCCTGGGGTAGCGGGCGTACCAATGAGCAGTTCTTC. This encodes CASSLAWGSGRTNEQFF. The full variable domain, its missing parts supplied by reference TRBV5-1 and TRBJ2-1, is KAGVTQTPRYLIKTRGQQVTLSCSPISGHRSVSWYQQTPGQGLQFLFEYFSETQRNKGNFPGRFSGRQFSNSRSEMNVSTLELGDSALYLCASSLAWGSGRTNEQFFGPGTRLTVL.

This clonotype was found a few times. The chain is built from TRBV10-3 and TRBJ2-3; TRBD1 might be the D (5 bases). The CDR3 spans 16 residues. Germline V gene data show CDR1 as ENHRY and CDR2 as SYGVKD. Trimming left V 0 bases short and J 4 bases short, with 14 bases between. CDR3 nucleotides: TGTGCCATCAGTGAGTCGATAGGGGCTTCGGCAGATACGCAGTATTTT. Residues: CAISESIGASADTQYF.

This clonotype was seen a few times. V gene TRBV19 combines with J gene TRBJ2-2; no clear D. The CDR3 contains 12 residues. V dropped 3 bases and J dropped 7 bases, with 6 bases sitting between them. The germline gives CDR1 LNHDA, CDR2 SQIVND (reference sequence). CDR3 nucleotides: TGTGCCAGTAGTATCGGAGACGGGGAGCTGTTTTTT. Its translation is CASSIGDGELFF.